Below, 25 T cell receptor beta chains from the same sample are listed, as sequenced in a study of T cell responses to AZD1222 COVID-19 vaccine. Profiled with immunoSEQ multiplex PCR; TCRdb holds only in-frame clones, not every one. The sample shows 150,000 or so clones, roughly nine tenths of them seen only once. Material: peripheral blood, obtained on day 0 of AZD1222 vaccination. The receptor set was obtained from an adult in good health.

The chain combines TRBV28 with TRBJ1-5, with TRBD1 as a possible D gene (6 bases). Trimming pared 3 bases from V and 6 bases from J, leaving 12 bases between. CDR1 and CDR2 (germline): MDHEN, SYDVKM. The CDR3 has 14 residues. The CDR3 loop reads CASSLGGPVQPQHF. CDR3 in DNA: TGTGCCAGCAGTTTGGGGGGGCCGGTTCAGCCCCAGCATTTT.

The chain has TRBV18 and TRBJ2-5; 7 bases are a match to TRBD1. Germline values: CDR1 KGHSH, CDR2 LQKENI. The CDR3 is 13 residues long. The V segment lost 6 bases and the J segment 4 bases; nucleotides outside the gene matches: 5. The CDR3 here is CASSQGQSETQYF. The CDR3 region has the DNA TGTGCCAGCTCGCAGGGACAGTCAGAGACCCAGTACTTC.

V usage is TRBV18 and J usage is TRBJ1-5, with D possibly matching TRBD1 (5 bases). The germline gives CDR1 KGHSH, CDR2 LQKENI. Trimming took 2 bases from V and 3 from J, leaving 14 bases between them. This CDR3 region has 16 residues. This chain's CDR3 is CASSPRLTGPNQPQHF. The CDR3 DNA is TGTGCCAGCTCACCAAGGTTAACAGGTCCCAATCAGCCCCAGCATTTT.

A few counts support this clone. The V gene is TRBV11-3, the J gene TRBJ2-7; the D gene could be TRBD1 or TRBD2 (5 bases each). This CDR3 comprises 14 residues. Deletions cut 5 bases from V and 0 bases from J, with 11 bases between. Germline V gene lookup returns CDR1 SGHNT and CDR2 YENEEA. The CDR3 sequence is CASSARDGSYEQYF. The CDR3 nucleotides are TGTGCCAGCAGCGCCCGGGACGGCTCCTACGAGCAGTACTTC.

In this sample, this clone turned up once. The gene calls are TRBV30 and TRBJ2-4, with 7 bases that match TRBD2. The CDR3 totals 13 residues. The V segment lost 0 bases and the J segment 10 bases; nucleotides outside the gene matches: 6. Germline V gene data show CDR1 as GTSNPN and CDR2 as SVGIG (reference sequence). The CDR3 nucleotides read TGTGCCTGGAGTGTACAGCTGGGGGGGATTCAGTACTTC. Amino acid sequence: CAWSVQLGGIQYF. Together with reference TRBV30 and TRBJ2-4, the CDR3 gives the full variable domain: SQTIHQWPATLVQPVGSPLSLECTVEGTSNPNLYWYRQAAGRGLQLLFYSVGIGQISSEVPQNLSASRPQDRQFILSSKKLLLSDSGFYLCAWSVQLGGIQYFGAGTRLSVL.

This chain uses TRBV28 with TRBJ1-1, with D unclear. The length of the CDR3 is 15 residues. Trimming left V 8 bases short and J 0 bases short, with 16 bases between. The germline gives CDR1 MDHEN, CDR2 SYDVKM. The CDR3 here is CASQTPQWVNTEAFF. As DNA, the CDR3 is TGTGCCAGCCAAACTCCCCAATGGGTGAACACTGAAGCTTTCTTT.

The chain is built from TRBV7-7 and TRBJ1-1, with D perhaps matching TRBD1 (5 bases). Trimming cost V 4 bases and J 1 base, with 7 bases left between them. Germline loops: CDR1 SSHAT, CDR2 FNYEAQ (reference sequence). The CDR3 length is 13 residues. As DNA, the CDR3 is TGTGCCAGCAGCTCCGACAGGAACACTGAAGCTTTCTTT. Translation: CASSSDRNTEAFF. The variable domain in full, completed from reference TRBV7-7 and TRBJ1-1, reads GAGVSQSPRYKVTKRGQDVTLRCDPISSHATLYWYQQALGQGPEFLTYFNYEAQPDKSGLPSDRFSAERPEGSISTLTIQRTEQRDSAMYRCASSSDRNTEAFFGQGTRLTVV.

V and J are TRBV28 and TRBJ2-2; 9 bases align to TRBD2. From germline, CDR1 is MDHEN and CDR2 SYDVKM. V trimming: 4 bases; J trimming: 3 bases; junction bases outside the gene matches: 3. The CDR3 has 15 residues. CDR3 amino acids: CASSYSGRDTGELFF. The CDR3 DNA is TGTGCCAGCAGTTATAGCGGGAGAGACACCGGGGAGCTGTTTTTT.

This chain links TRBV6-5 with TRBJ1-1; D gene uncertain. The V end lost 6 bases, the J end lost 5 bases, and 13 bases lay between the germline ends. Germline V gives CDR1 MNHEY, CDR2 SVGAGI. The CDR3 contains 13 residues. DNA for the CDR3: TGTGCCAGCAGCCAAAGGCTGGGAACTGAAGCTTTCTTT. It translates to CASSQRLGTEAFF.

This clone has a single count. The J gene is TRBJ2-7, the V gene TRBV13, with 10 bases aligning to TRBD1. J was trimmed by 2 bases and V by 4 bases; bases with no gene match: 14. Germline CDR1 and CDR2: PRHDT and FYEKMQ (reference sequence). This CDR3 region has 18 residues. The CDR3 loop reads CASSSIRGGTGAAYEQYF. For the CDR3, the DNA is TGTGCCAGCAGCTCGATTAGGGGGGGGACAGGGGCCGCCTACGAGCAGTACTTC.

About this clone: Additional DNA sequences in this sample encode the identical CDR3. The genes are TRBV3-1 (or the pseudogene TRBV3-2) and TRBJ2-7; no definite D call. The V end lost 4 bases, the J end lost 4 bases, and 5 bases lay between the germline ends. CDR3 length equals 11 residues. Germline V gives CDR1 LGHDT, CDR2 YNNKEL (reference sequence). DNA of the CDR3: TGTGCCAGCAGCCGGTATTACGAGCAGTACTTC. It yields the protein CASSRYYEQYF.

Comment on this clone: One end of the junction is discordant with germline, which a read error may explain. The V gene is TRBV15, the J gene TRBJ1-2, with a weak D call TRBD1 (5 bases). Germline loops: CDR1 LNHNV, CDR2 YYDKDF (reference sequence). This CDR3 is built from 13 residues. CDR3 residues: CATSRGRAMGLIF. CDR3 nucleotides: TGTGCCACCAGCAGAGGGCGAGCCATGGGACTGATCTTC. Variable domain in full (rest from reference TRBV15 and TRBJ1-2): DAMVIQNPRYQVTQFGKPVTLSCSQTLNHNVMYWYQQKSSQAPKLLFHYYDKDFNNEADTPDNFQSRRPNTSFCFLDIRSPGLGDTAMYLCATSRGRAMGLIFGSGTRLTVV.

This clone was seen just once. The chain joins TRBV5-1 to TRBJ2-7; D gene unclear. V lost 4 bases and J 4 bases, leaving 9 bases between the germline ends. Germline V gene lookup returns CDR1 SGHRS and CDR2 YFSETQ. The CDR3 sequence is 12 residues long. The chain's CDR3 is CASSQLQYEQYF. In nucleotides, the CDR3 is TGCGCCAGCAGCCAACTCCAATACGAGCAGTACTTC.

The J gene is TRBJ1-1, the V gene TRBV28; 8 bases agree with TRBD1. V dropped 4 bases and J dropped 0; count of bases not matched to a gene: 7. Germline assignment: CDR1 MDHEN and CDR2 SYDVKM. This CDR3 has 16 residues. CDR3 sequence (DNA): TGTGCCAGCAGTTCGTCCGGGACAGGTATGAACACTGAAGCTTTCTTT. This gives the protein CASSSSGTGMNTEAFF.

The rearrangement joins TRBV5-1 to TRBJ2-3; D may be TRBD1 (6 bases). V lost 2 bases and J lost 3, with 10 bases in between. The CDR3 is made up of 14 amino acids. Germline V lookup: CDR1 SGHRS, CDR2 YFSETQ. CDR3 sequence: CASSFWGPTDTQYF. The CDR3 DNA follows: TGCGCCAGCAGCTTTTGGGGGCCTACAGATACGCAGTATTTT.

This clone was seen a handful of times. The CDR3 DNA reads as TGTGCCAGTAGTGCCGTCGGGGACACTGAAGCTTTCTTT. It specifies CASSAVGDTEAFF. The rearrangement uses TRBV19 and TRBJ1-1; D unclear. Germline V gene data show CDR1 as LNHDA and CDR2 as SQIVND (reference sequence). V was trimmed by 5 bases and J by 3 bases, leaving 10 bases between them. The CDR3 consists of 13 residues. The variable domain in full, completed from reference TRBV19 and TRBJ1-1, reads DGGITQSPKYLFRKEGQNVTLSCEQNLNHDAMYWYRQDPGQGLRLIYYSQIVNDFQKGDIAEGYSVSREKKESFPLTVTSAQKNPTAFYLCASSAVGDTEAFFGQGTRLTVV.

The rearrangement links TRBV28 to TRBJ1-1; TRBD1 is a possible D gene (5 bases). V lost 2 bases and J 8 bases, leaving 12 bases between the germline ends. CDR1 is MDHEN and CDR2 is SYDVKM in the germline V gene. The length of the CDR3 is 13 residues. In DNA, the CDR3 is TGTGCCAGCAGTTTACGGCAGGGAAGGGAAGCTTTCTTT. Translated: CASSLRQGREAFF.

Here the CDR3 reads CASSRTDTQYF. The CDR3 bases are TGTGCCAGCAGTCGCACAGATACGCAGTATTTT. This rearrangement joins TRBV11-2 to TRBJ2-3; unclear D gene. The ends were cut back, 6 bases at V and 1 base at J, with 2 bases in the middle. This CDR3 has 11 residues. Germline V gene lookup returns CDR1 SGHAT and CDR2 FQNNGV.

This chain links TRBV7-2 with TRBJ1-3, with a tentative D call TRBD1 (6 bases). Germline CDR1 and CDR2: SGHTA and FQGNSA. V shed 11 bases and J shed 0 bases, with 11 bases lying between them. This CDR3 is built from 13 residues. The CDR3 DNA is TGTGCCGTGAGGGGGAGCTCTGGAAACACCATATATTTT. The encoded protein is CAVRGSSGNTIYF.

The J gene is TRBJ1-1, the V gene TRBV15, with TRBD1 matching over 7 bases. Losses at the gene ends were 3 bases for V and 0 bases for J; bases not matched to a gene: 7. Germline loops: CDR1 LNHNV, CDR2 YYDKDF (reference sequence). The CDR3 loop spans 16 amino acids. In DNA form, the CDR3 reads TGTGCCACCAGCAGGGGGACAGCCGCTCTGAACACTGAAGCTTTCTTT. Translation: CATSRGTAALNTEAFF. Drawing the rest from reference TRBV15 and TRBJ1-1, the complete variable domain is DAMVIQNPRYQVTQFGKPVTLSCSQTLNHNVMYWYQQKSSQAPKLLFHYYDKDFNNEADTPDNFQSRRPNTSFCFLDIRSPGLGDTAMYLCATSRGTAALNTEAFFGQGTRLTVV.

The chain links TRBV12-5 to TRBJ2-3; 9 bases agree with TRBD2. This CDR3 spans 19 amino acids. Germline CDR1 LGHNT, CDR2 FRNRAP. Losses at the gene ends were 4 bases for V and 0 bases for J; bases not matched to a gene: 14. In DNA, the CDR3 is TGTGCTAGTGGTTCTTTTCGGGGGGCGGGAGGGACTAGCACAGATACGCAGTATTTT. Translation: CASGSFRGAGGTSTDTQYF.

The chain combines TRBV6-1 with TRBJ2-5; D is uncertain. CDR1 and CDR2 (germline): MNHNS, SASEGT. The CDR3 covers 14 residues. V lost 2 bases and J 4 bases, leaving 11 bases between the germline ends. Here the CDR3 reads CASSERVKGETQYF. CDR3 DNA: TGTGCCAGCAGTGAACGGGTGAAAGGAGAGACCCAGTACTTC.

This clone occurred once. This rearrangement joins TRBV3-1 (or the pseudogene TRBV3-2) to TRBJ2-7; TRBD1 or TRBD2 may be the D gene (5 bases each). The CDR3 covers 15 residues. Germline V gene data show CDR1 as LGHDT and CDR2 as YNNKEL (reference sequence). The V end lost 1 base, the J end lost 0 bases, and 10 bases lay between the germline ends. The CDR3 nucleotides are TGTGCCAGCAGCCAAGGCCGGGACCCCTCCTACGAGCAGTACTTC. Protein: CASSQGRDPSYEQYF.

This chain links TRBV24-1 with TRBJ2-7; TRBD1 might be the D (6 bases). V dropped 6 bases and J dropped 6 bases, with 11 bases sitting between them. This CDR3 is built from 12 residues. Germline V gene sequence: CDR1 KGHDR, CDR2 SFDVKD. CDR3: CATSITGSEQYF. The CDR3 DNA is TGTGCCACCAGTATTACAGGGTCCGAGCAGTACTTC.

The chain uses TRBV10-3 and TRBJ2-3; 11 positions agree with TRBD2. The V gene's germline CDR1 is ENHRY and CDR2 SYGVKD. The CDR3 contains 16 residues. With 4 bases clipped from V and 0 bases from J, the junction kept 3 bases outside the gene matches. The CDR3 sequence: CAISGGTSGSTDTQYF. DNA of the CDR3: TGTGCCATCAGTGGGGGGACTAGCGGAAGCACAGATACGCAGTATTTT.